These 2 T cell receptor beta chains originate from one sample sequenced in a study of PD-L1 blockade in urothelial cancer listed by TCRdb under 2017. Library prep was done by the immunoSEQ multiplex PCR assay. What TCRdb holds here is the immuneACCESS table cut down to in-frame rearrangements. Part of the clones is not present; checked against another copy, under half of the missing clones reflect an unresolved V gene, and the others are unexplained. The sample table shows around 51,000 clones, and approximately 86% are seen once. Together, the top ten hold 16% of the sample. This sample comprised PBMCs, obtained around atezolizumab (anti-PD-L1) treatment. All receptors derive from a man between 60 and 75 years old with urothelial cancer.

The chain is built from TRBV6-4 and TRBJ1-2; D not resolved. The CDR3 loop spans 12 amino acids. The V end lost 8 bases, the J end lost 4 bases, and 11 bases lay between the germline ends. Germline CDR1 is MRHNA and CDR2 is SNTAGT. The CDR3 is CASLSELYGYTF. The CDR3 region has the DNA TGTGCCAGCCTCAGCGAACTCTATGGCTACACCTTC.

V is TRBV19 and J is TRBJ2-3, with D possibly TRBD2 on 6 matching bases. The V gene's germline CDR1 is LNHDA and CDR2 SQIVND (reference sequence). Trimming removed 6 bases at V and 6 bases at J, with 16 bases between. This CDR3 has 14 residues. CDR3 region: CASRSGEGWDTQYF. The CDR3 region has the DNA TGTGCCAGTAGATCGGGGGAAGGTTGGGATACGCAGTATTTT.